This entry lists 14 T cell receptor beta chains sequenced from one sample in a study of cytomegalovirus exposure and HLA in healthy donors. Researchers ran the PCR with 60 Vbeta and 13 Jbeta primers. TCRdb's table, derived via immunoSEQ multiplex PCR, lists solely in-frame clones and lacks some. The sample comprises roughly 150,000 clones, around 80% of which are singletons, and roughly 14% rests with the top ten. The sample was PBMCs. The receptor source for this set is a woman in her thirties or forties in good health and CMV-seronegative.

The chain joins TRBV4-3 to TRBJ2-5, with D possibly matching TRBD2 (7 bases). V was pared by 1 base and J by 2 bases, with 14 bases between. This CDR3 comprises 16 residues. Looked up from germline, CDR1 is LGHNA and CDR2 is YSLEER. CDR3 region: CASSQGGRGPQETQYF. CDR3 nucleotides: TGCGCCAGCAGCCAAGGGGGGCGGGGGCCACAAGAGACCCAGTACTTC.

The chain employs TRBV29-1 and TRBJ1-1; 7 bases fit TRBD1. V was pared by 7 bases and J by 4 bases, with 3 bases of the junction left unmatched. Germline lookup yields CDR1 SQVTM and CDR2 ANQGSEA. CDR3 size: 11 residues. The chain's CDR3 is CSGQGTTEAFF. The CDR3 coding sequence is TGCAGCGGACAGGGAACCACTGAAGCTTTCTTT.

The chain carries TRBV27 and TRBJ1-4, with TRBD1 as a possible D gene (5 bases). V gave up 1 base and J gave up 7 bases, with 13 bases separating them. This CDR3 spans 15 amino acids. CDR1 and CDR2 (germline): MNHEY, SMNVEV (reference sequence). The CDR3 loop is CASSLFRGRGEKLFF. The CDR3 coding sequence is TGTGCCAGCAGTTTATTTAGGGGAAGAGGTGAAAAACTGTTTTTT.

The chain combines TRBV2 with TRBJ1-2, with TRBD1 matching over 7 bases. CDR1 is SNHLY, CDR2 FYNNEI, per germline. The CDR3 is 16 amino acids. Trimming took 5 bases from V and 3 from J; bases not matched to a gene: 12. The CDR3 loop is CASSRDKDRNYYGYTF. CDR3 nucleotides: TGTGCCAGCAGTCGGGACAAGGACAGGAATTACTATGGCTACACCTTC.

By sample fraction, this clone is medium-sized. The germline gene is not matched at one end of the junction; a read error may be the cause. The chain employs TRBV7-9 and TRBJ2-1; TRBD2 agrees at 12 bases. This CDR3 has 19 amino acids. Germline CDR1 reads SEHNR; CDR2 reads FQNEAQ (reference sequence). DNA for the CDR3: TGTTCCAGCAGCTTAGGGCGGCTAGCGGGGGGGGCACAGTCCGATGAGCAGTTCTTC. Its translation: CSSSLGRLAGGAQSDEQFF.

V is TRBV5-5 and J is TRBJ1-6; D might be TRBD1 (5 bases). Trimming took off 2 bases at V and 2 bases at J, with 11 bases between the two ends. The CDR3 is 16 amino acids. Germline CDR1 SGHKS, CDR2 YYEKEE (reference sequence). DNA of the CDR3: TGTGCCAGCAGCTTTACGGGGGACCCCTATAATTCACCCCTCCACTTT. Residues: CASSFTGDPYNSPLHF.

The gene calls are TRBV28 and TRBJ2-3; 14 bases fit TRBD2. Germline V gene sequence: CDR1 MDHEN, CDR2 SYDVKM. This CDR3 is 17 amino acids long. Unmatched junction bases numbered 10, after V lost 5 bases and J lost 6 bases. CDR3 DNA: TGTGCCAGCAGTCTGTGGACTAGCGGGGGGCTGAGGGATACGCAGTATTTT. This encodes CASSLWTSGGLRDTQYF. The whole variable domain, filled in from reference TRBV28 and TRBJ2-3, reads DVKVTQSSRYLVKRTGEKVFLECVQDMDHENMFWYRQDPGLGLRLIYFSYDVKMKEKGDIPEGYSVSREKKERFSLILESASTNQTSMYLCASSLWTSGGLRDTQYFGPGTRLTVL.

The gene calls are TRBV30 and TRBJ2-1; 7 bases align to TRBD1. The V segment lost 4 bases and the J segment 6 bases; nucleotides outside the gene matches: 6. CDR3 length: 13 residues. Germline loops: CDR1 GTSNPN, CDR2 SVGIG (reference sequence). The CDR3 here is CAWNEGAGNEQFF. CDR3 DNA: TGTGCCTGGAACGAGGGGGCGGGCAATGAGCAGTTCTTC.

J is TRBJ2-2 and V is TRBV11-2, with D hard to call. This CDR3 region has 13 residues. V was pared by 1 base and J by 7 bases, with 7 bases between. Looked up from germline, CDR1 is SGHAT and CDR2 is FQNNGV. The CDR3 reads CASSLGTGGELFF. CDR3 DNA: TGTGCCAGCAGCTTAGGAACGGGCGGGGAGCTGTTTTTT.

In its sample, this clone was seen a few times. This chain links TRBV7-2 with TRBJ2-1; TRBD2 agrees at 10 bases. Losses at the gene ends were 8 bases for V and 9 bases for J; bases not matched to a gene: 4. The CDR3 extends over 12 amino acids. Per the germline V gene, CDR1 is SGHTA and CDR2 is FQGNSA. The CDR3 bases are TGTGCCAGCCAGCGGGAGGGGATTGAGCAGTTCTTC. It encodes CASQREGIEQFF.

The chain employs TRBV7-9 and TRBJ2-7; maybe TRBD2 (6 bases). The germline V and J ends were trimmed by 0 bases and 2 bases, with 17 bases remaining between them. Germline CDR1 is SEHNR and CDR2 is FQNEAQ (reference sequence). The CDR3 is 17 amino acids. The DNA of the CDR3 is TGTGCCAGCAGCTTAGCGGTCGGGACTGATTATGCCTACGAGCAGTACTTC. Translated: CASSLAVGTDYAYEQYF.

The chain uses TRBV7-2 and TRBJ2-2, with TRBD2 identical over 8 bases. V gave up 1 base and J gave up 2 bases; unmatched junction bases: 9. The length of the CDR3 is 18 residues. Germline values: CDR1 SGHTA, CDR2 FQGNSA. CDR3 amino acids: CASSLGIAGYSNTGELFF. CDR3 DNA: TGTGCCAGCAGCTTAGGGATAGCGGGGTATTCAAACACCGGGGAGCTGTTTTTT.

V and J are TRBV18 and TRBJ1-5; D might be TRBD1 (6 bases). V gave up 2 bases and J gave up 1 base, with 9 bases separating them. The CDR3 sequence is 15 residues long. The germline V gene has CDR1 KGHSH and CDR2 LQKENI. CDR3 in DNA: TGTGCCAGCTCACCAGGACAGTCAAGCAATCAGCCCCAGCATTTT. Amino acid sequence: CASSPGQSSNQPQHF.

The rearrangement joins TRBV5-1 to TRBJ2-5, with 7 bases lining up with TRBD1. The J call is doubtful: the DNA matches TRBJ2-7 better. Germline V lookup: CDR1 SGHRS, CDR2 YFSETQ. The CDR3 has 14 amino acids. CDR3 bases: TGCGCCAGCAGCCCCGGGACAGATTCCTACGAGCAGTACTTC. It is translated as CASSPGTDSYEQYF.